This passage covers 4 T cell receptor beta chains from one sample sequenced in a study of blood T cell repertoires in COVID-19. Data came from immunoSEQ multiplex PCR; TCRdb stores just in-frame clones and leaves some out. The sample has about 170,000 clones, less than 90% seen once. Sequenced: PBMCs or T cells enriched from blood (not recorded which). Receptors were obtained from a woman aged 45 to 65 who had recovered from COVID-19.

A remark on this clone: Other DNA sequences within the sample encode an identical CDR3. V gene TRBV28 combines with J gene TRBJ1-2; D gene ambiguous. This CDR3 contains 11 residues. V lost 5 bases to trimming and J lost 2 bases, with 3 bases between them. CDR1 and CDR2 from the germline V gene are MDHEN and SYDVKM. The CDR3 here is CASSLNYGYTF. CDR3 in DNA: TGTGCCAGCAGTCTAAACTATGGCTACACCTTC.

In its sample, this clone was seen many times. The J gene is TRBJ1-6, the V gene TRBV11-3, with TRBD1 matching 7 bases. The CDR3 is made up of 18 amino acids. V dropped 3 bases and J dropped 0; count of bases not matched to a gene: 8. The germline gives CDR1 SGHNT, CDR2 YENEEA. In DNA form, the CDR3 reads TGTGCCAGCAGCTTGGATCAGACAGGGAGCTCCTATAATTCACCCCTCCACTTT. Translating gives CASSLDQTGSSYNSPLHF.

This chain joins TRBV11-2 and TRBJ1-6, with 7 bases that match TRBD1. Germline lookup yields CDR1 SGHAT and CDR2 FQNNGV. The CDR3 has 14 amino acids. V gave up 5 bases and J gave up 8 bases; unmatched junction bases: 6. CDR3 sequence reads: CASSRDRVHSPLHF. The CDR3, as DNA: TGTGCCAGCAGCCGAGACAGGGTCCATTCACCCCTCCACTTT.

The chain is built from TRBV28 and TRBJ2-5, with 7 positions matching TRBD2. The ends lost 3 bases at V and 5 bases at J; junction bases unmatched: 3. Germline CDR1 MDHEN, CDR2 SYDVKM. The CDR3 sequence is 13 residues long. As DNA, the CDR3 is TGTGCCAGCAGTTTGTCCGGGAGGGAGACCCAGTACTTC. Residues: CASSLSGRETQYF. The entire variable domain, with the rest obtained from reference TRBV28 and TRBJ2-5, is as follows: DVKVTQSSRYLVKRTGEKVFLECVQDMDHENMFWYRQDPGLGLRLIYFSYDVKMKEKGDIPEGYSVSREKKERFSLILESASTNQTSMYLCASSLSGRETQYFGPGTRLLVL.